Presented here are 7 T cell receptor beta chains from one specimen sequenced in a study of tumor and adjacent non-tumor tissue in lung cancer. No cell sorting was done before RNA was extracted from the tissue. The normal lung tissue was taken more than 3 cm from the tumor edge. A modified ARM-PCR protocol with three rounds of nested PCR amplified TCRbeta. MiXCR, run by TCRdb on the multiplex PCR reads, gives a single entry per CDR3 protein. The table shows approximately 82,000 distinct CDR3 sequences, with about 80% occurring only once. Sequencing input: distant non-tumor lung tissue. All receptors derive from an older man with non-small cell lung cancer.

As concerns this clonotype: At one boundary the junction diverges from the germline segment, which might be a read error. V usage is TRBV10-3 and J usage is TRBJ2-3; TRBD2 aligns across 10 bases. The CDR3 loop spans 15 amino acids. Germline CDR1 ENHRY, CDR2 SYGVKD. The CDR3 DNA is TGTGCCATCATTGAGATGAGCGGGAGGGGGGATACGCAGTATTTT. This codes for CAIIEMSGRGDTQYF.

Turning to this clonotype: A much larger clone differs from this one at a single base, so this may be a read error. The V gene is TRBV7-8, the J gene TRBJ1-6; no definite D call. V gave up 1 base and J gave up 10 bases, with 5 bases separating them. The CDR3 has 12 amino acids. Per the germline V gene, CDR1 is SGHVS and CDR2 is FQNEAQ. CDR3 DNA: TGTGCCAGCAGCTTAGTGGACTCACCCCTCCACTTT. Its translation: CASSLVDSPLHF. The variable domain in full, with the rest retrieved from reference TRBV7-8 and TRBJ1-6, is GAGVSQSPRYKVAKRGQDVALRCDPISGHVSLFWYQQALGQGPEFLTYFQNEAQLDKSGLPSDRFFAERPEGSVSTLKIQRTQQEDSAVYLCASSLVDSPLHFGNGTRLTVT.

There are a few counts of this clonotype. One junction end disagrees with the germline gene, perhaps due to a read error. This chain connects TRBV6-5 to TRBJ1-1; D gene unclear. The CDR3 spans 19 residues. Germline V gene sequence: CDR1 MNHEY, CDR2 SVGAGI. The CDR3: CASSYHSRVPSSANTEVFF. The DNA for the CDR3 is TGTGCCAGCAGTTATCACTCGAGGGTACCCTCTTCCGCGAACACTGAAGTTTTCTTT.

The rearrangement uses TRBV29-1 and TRBJ1-1, with a weak D call TRBD1 (6 bases). CDR3 length: 11 residues. V was trimmed by 6 bases and J by 11 bases, leaving 16 bases between them. The germline V gene has CDR1 SQVTM and CDR2 ANQGSEA. The CDR3 protein is CSVTGTNGAFF. For the CDR3, the DNA is TGCAGCGTCACCGGGACAAATGGGGCTTTCTTT.

The rearrangement joins TRBV5-5 to TRBJ1-4; D not resolved. In germline, CDR1 is SGHKS, CDR2 YYEKEE (reference sequence). The CDR3 is 12 amino acids. The V and J ends lost 8 bases and 8 bases respectively, with 13 bases between them. The chain's CDR3 is CASSPHWEKLFF. CDR3 nucleotides: TGTGCCAGTAGCCCCCACTGGGAAAAACTGTTTTTT.

About this clonotype: A much more abundant neighbour one base away suggests this may be a read error. The V call is TRBV5-4, the J call TRBJ2-7; tentative D call: TRBD1 (6 bases). The CDR3 is 15 residues long. The germline gives CDR1 SGHNT, CDR2 YYREEE (reference sequence). Here the CDR3 reads CPSSLGALAPNEQYF. The CDR3 bases are TGTCCCAGCAGCTTGGGGGCGCTAGCTCCTAACGAGCAGTACTTC.

On this clonotype itself: A read error may produce the germline difference seen at one junction end. The chain carries TRBV6-5 and TRBJ2-2; tentatively, D is TRBD1 (6 bases). CDR3 length equals 15 residues. CDR1 and CDR2 from the germline V gene are MNHEY and SVGAGI. CDR3 DNA sequence: TGTGCCAGCAGTTACGTAACAGGGAACACCGGGGAGCTGTATTTT. Translating it yields CASSYVTGNTGELYF.